This paragraph covers one T cell receptor (beta chain) sequence. The antigen remains unidentified. These data belong to a study of cytomegalovirus exposure and HLA in healthy donors. Study-wide points: Highly shared variants forming one cluster were likely a sequencing artifact. Overall, approximately 150 TCR beta chains were annotated as cytomegalovirus-associated.

PCR primers comprised 60 Vbeta and 13 Jbeta primers. Sequencing was performed with immunoSEQ multiplex PCR; in TCRdb, only in-frame clones are kept and a portion is missing. The sample has 90,000 to 120,000 clones; 81% are singletons. CDR3 length: 14 amino acids. Germline CDR1 and CDR2: KGHSH and LQKENI. Trimming took 3 bases from V and 4 from J; bases not matched to a gene: 5. V gene TRBV18 combines with J gene TRBJ1-2; the match to TRBD1 covers 7 bases. The sequenced sample was PBMCs. This clonotype was sampled from a man aged 30 to 39 in good health and CMV-seronegative. Here the CDR3 reads CASSPGTASYGYTF. The DNA for the CDR3 is TGTGCCAGCTCACCCGGGACAGCGAGCTATGGCTACACCTTC.